A single TCR beta chain is shown here with its context. The data belong to a study of blood T cell repertoires in COVID-19. The data were produced by immunoSEQ multiplex PCR, yet TCRdb's version contains in-frame clones alone and is incomplete. The sample holds about 68,000 clones, 79% seen once. The TCR comes from a woman between 55 and 75 years old with acute or convalescent COVID-19. The sequenced sample was peripheral blood.

The CDR3, as DNA: TGTGCCAGCAGCCCTCGGCCAGGATTCCAAGAGACCCAGTACTTC. Protein: CASSPRPGFQETQYF. The chain joins TRBV3-1 (or the pseudogene TRBV3-2) to TRBJ2-5; D uncertain. Trimming cost V 4 bases and J 1 base, with 13 bases left between them. Germline V lookup: CDR1 LGHDT, CDR2 YNNKEL (reference sequence). CDR3 length: 15 residues.